Detailed here is one T cell receptor (beta chain). This sample was included in a study of blood T cell repertoires in COVID-19. Germline V gene data show CDR1 as SQVTM and CDR2 as ANQGSEA. This CDR3 is 10 amino acids long. Trimming removed 6 bases at V and 4 bases at J, with 7 bases between. The table came from immunoSEQ multiplex PCR; TCRdb's copy has only in-frame clones and leaves some out. The repertoire consists of roughly 150,000 clones, with 82% occurring once and the leading ten covering 15% to 20%. The chain couples TRBV29-1 to TRBJ2-7; D gene unclear. The sample taken for sequencing was PBMCs or T cells enriched from blood (not recorded which). The TCR originated in a man aged 60 to 75 who had recovered from COVID-19. CDR3 loop: CSVDAYEQYF. CDR3 coding DNA: TGCAGCGTAGATGCGTACGAGCAGTACTTC.